This entry features one T cell receptor beta chain sequence. The antigen remains unidentified. This entry belongs to a study of CD8+CD57+ T cells in acquired aplastic anemia. Study-level information: DNA from sorted CD4+ and CD8+ cells averaged approximately 2.9 ug. Whole-study results and caveats: Roughly 28 was the count of CD8+ CDR3 sequences that patients shared with controls. Between patients and controls, CD8+ Simpson's diversity did not vary significantly.

Using genomic DNA as the template, TCR beta VDJ and CDR3 profiling was carried out. Via MiXCR, TCRdb re-called the reads, giving one row per CDR3 protein. The sample lists just over 40,000 distinct CDR3 sequences, roughly 63% occurring once. Those patients picked for sequencing had displayed CD8+CD57+ cell expansion on flow cytometry. With no exception, the patients had severe acquired aplastic anemia. Sequences were obtained from sorted CD4+, CD8+, or CD8+CD57+ T cells (not recorded which) from PBMCs. This receptor was taken from a human donor with aplastic anemia.

The CDR3 DNA is TGTGCCGCAGCTGAGGGGCCGCGAAATGAAAAACTGTTTTTT. Translating gives CAAAEGPRNEKLFF. The genes are TRBV28 and TRBJ1-4; a possible D gene is TRBD1 (5 bases). Per the germline V gene, CDR1 is MDHEN and CDR2 is SYDVKM. The CDR3 is made up of 14 amino acids. The ends were cut back, 11 bases at V and 5 bases at J, with 18 bases in the middle. The full variable domain, rest sourced from reference TRBV28 and TRBJ1-4, is DVKVTQSSRYLVKRTGEKVFLECVQDMDHENMFWYRQDPGLGLRLIYFSYDVKMKEKGDIPEGYSVSREKKERFSLILESASTNQTSMYLCAAAEGPRNEKLFFGSGTQLSVL.